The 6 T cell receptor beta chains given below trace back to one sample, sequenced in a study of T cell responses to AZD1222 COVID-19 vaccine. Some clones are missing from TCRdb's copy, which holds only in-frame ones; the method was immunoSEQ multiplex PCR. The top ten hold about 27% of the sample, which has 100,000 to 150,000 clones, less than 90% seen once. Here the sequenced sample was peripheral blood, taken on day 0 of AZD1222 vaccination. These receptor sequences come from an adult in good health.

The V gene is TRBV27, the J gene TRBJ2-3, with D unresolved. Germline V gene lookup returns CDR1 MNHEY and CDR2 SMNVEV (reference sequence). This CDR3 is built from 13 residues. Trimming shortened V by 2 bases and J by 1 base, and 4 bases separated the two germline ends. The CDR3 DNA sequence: TGTGCCAGCAGTTTAACCCGCACAGATACGCAGTATTTT. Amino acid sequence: CASSLTRTDTQYF.

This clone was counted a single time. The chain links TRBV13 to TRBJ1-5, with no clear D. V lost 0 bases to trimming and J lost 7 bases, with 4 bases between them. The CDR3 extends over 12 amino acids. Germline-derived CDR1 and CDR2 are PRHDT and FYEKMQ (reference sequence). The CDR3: CASSLGQQPQHF. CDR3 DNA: TGTGCCAGCAGCTTAGGGCAACAGCCCCAGCATTTT.

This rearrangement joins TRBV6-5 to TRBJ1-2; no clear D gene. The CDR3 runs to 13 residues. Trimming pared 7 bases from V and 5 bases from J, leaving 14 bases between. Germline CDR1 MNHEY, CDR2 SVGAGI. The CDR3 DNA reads TGTGCCAGCACCCCGGACGCAACGTATGGCTACACCTTC. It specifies CASTPDATYGYTF.

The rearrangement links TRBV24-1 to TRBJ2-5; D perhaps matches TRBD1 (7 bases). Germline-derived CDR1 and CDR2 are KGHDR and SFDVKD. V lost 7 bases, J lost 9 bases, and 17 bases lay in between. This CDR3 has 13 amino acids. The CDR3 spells CATSEGAERAQYF. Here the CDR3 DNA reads TGTGCCACCAGCGAGGGGGCCGAGCGGGCCCAGTACTTC.

CDR3 residues: CASSQDPGGPIHEQYF. The CDR3 DNA reads as TGTGCCAGCAGCCAAGATCCGGGAGGGCCTATACACGAGCAGTACTTC. V gene TRBV3-1 (or the pseudogene TRBV3-2) combines with J gene TRBJ2-7, with 8 bases matching TRBD2. The ends lost 0 bases at V and 5 bases at J; junction bases unmatched: 9. CDR1 and CDR2 from the germline V gene are LGHDT and YNNKEL (reference sequence). The CDR3 is 16 amino acids.

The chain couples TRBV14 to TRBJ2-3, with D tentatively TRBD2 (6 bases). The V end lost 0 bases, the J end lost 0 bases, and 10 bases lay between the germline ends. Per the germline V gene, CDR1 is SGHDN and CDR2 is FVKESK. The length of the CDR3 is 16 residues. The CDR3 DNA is TGTGCCAGCAGCCAAGACGGGGGTCAGAGCACAGATACGCAGTATTTT. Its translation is CASSQDGGQSTDTQYF.